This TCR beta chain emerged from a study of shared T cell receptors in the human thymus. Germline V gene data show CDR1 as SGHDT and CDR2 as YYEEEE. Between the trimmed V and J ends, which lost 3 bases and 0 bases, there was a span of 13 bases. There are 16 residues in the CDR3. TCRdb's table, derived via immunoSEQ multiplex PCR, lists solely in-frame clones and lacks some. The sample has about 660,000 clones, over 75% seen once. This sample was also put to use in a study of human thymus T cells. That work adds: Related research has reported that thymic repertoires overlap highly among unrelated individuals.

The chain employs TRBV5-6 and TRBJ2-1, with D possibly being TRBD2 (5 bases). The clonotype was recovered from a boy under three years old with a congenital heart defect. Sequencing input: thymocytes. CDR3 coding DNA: TGTGCCAGCAGCTCGAGCGGAATTGACTCCTACAATGAGCAGTTCTTC. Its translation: CASSSSGIDSYNEQFF.